This is a list of T cell receptor beta chains from one sample in a study of T cell responses to AZD1222 COVID-19 vaccine. The protocol was immunoSEQ multiplex PCR, while the TCRdb copy is restricted to in-frame clones and leaves out a portion. The table records 150,000 or so clones, 85% to 90% of them present only once. The sample was peripheral blood, taken on day 0 of AZD1222 vaccination. Every receptor here comes from an adult in good health. Both conserved end residues are part of each CDR3. Each record gives: clone size, CDR3 length, J gene, V gene, D gene, CDR3 DNA, CDR3 protein. D genes are given only for firm matches. Size is omitted from some rows. Given values are once, few, many or a class for expanded clones.

clone size: .
CDR3 length: 15
J gene: TRBJ2-5
V gene: TRBV30
D gene: TRBD2
CDR3 DNA: TGTGCCTGGAGTCGGCGGGGGAACCTCCAAGAGACCCAGTACTTC
CDR3 protein: CAWSRRGNLQETQYF

clone size: once
CDR3 length: 15
J gene: TRBJ2-2
V gene: TRBV19
D gene: .
CDR3 DNA: TGTGCCAGCGACATAGGTCTCGGACCCACCGGGGAGCTGTTTTTT
CDR3 protein: CASDIGLGPTGELFF

clone size: .
CDR3 length: 17
J gene: TRBJ2-5
V gene: TRBV14
D gene: .
CDR3 DNA: TGTGCCAGCAGCCAAGATACCCTGAGCGGGTGGAAAGAGACCCAGTACTTC
CDR3 protein: CASSQDTLSGWKETQYF

clone size: .
CDR3 length: 15
J gene: TRBJ2-3
V gene: TRBV5-1
D gene: TRBD2
CDR3 DNA: TGCGCCAGCAGCCCCGGACTAGCGGGGGTAGATACGCAGTATTTT
CDR3 protein: CASSPGLAGVDTQYF

clone size: .
CDR3 length: 14
J gene: TRBJ1-3
V gene: TRBV27
D gene: .
CDR3 DNA: TGTGCCAGCAGTTTGACGAACTCTGGAAACACCATATATTTT
CDR3 protein: CASSLTNSGNTIYF

clone size: .
CDR3 length: 16
J gene: TRBJ2-3
V gene: TRBV7-2
D gene: TRBD2
CDR3 DNA: TGTGCCAGCAGCTATACTAGCGGGAGGAGCACAGATACGCAGTATTTT
CDR3 protein: CASSYTSGRSTDTQYF

clone size: .
CDR3 length: 15
J gene: TRBJ1-6
V gene: TRBV7-2
D gene: TRBD1
CDR3 DNA: TGTGCCAGCAGCCCGGGACAGGGATTGTACTCACCCCTCCACTTT
CDR3 protein: CASSPGQGLYSPLHF

clone size: .
CDR3 length: 12
J gene: TRBJ1-2
V gene: TRBV9
D gene: .
CDR3 DNA: TGTGCCAGCAGCGTAGTCTCCTATGGCTACACCTTC
CDR3 protein: CASSVVSYGYTF

clone size: .
CDR3 length: 13
J gene: TRBJ1-6
V gene: TRBV25-1
D gene: .
CDR3 DNA: TGTGCCAGCAGTCGCCCGGGGGGTTCACCCCTCCACTTT
CDR3 protein: CASSRPGGSPLHF

clone size: .
CDR3 length: 13
J gene: TRBJ1-6
V gene: TRBV30
D gene: .
CDR3 DNA: TGTGCCTGGAGCGGAAGGTGGGATTCACCCCTCCACTTT
CDR3 protein: CAWSGRWDSPLHF

clone size: .
CDR3 length: 18
J gene: TRBJ1-3
V gene: TRBV5-1
D gene: TRBD1
CDR3 DNA: TGCGCCAGCAGCTTGTGGGGGGTGCGGGACAGCTCTGGAAACACCATATATTTT
CDR3 protein: CASSLWGVRDSSGNTIYF

clone size: few
CDR3 length: 15
J gene: TRBJ1-2
V gene: TRBV3-1/TRBV3-2
D gene: .
CDR3 DNA: TGTGCCAGCAGCCTAAAGTCCGGGACACAAAGGGGCTACACCTTC
CDR3 protein: CASSLKSGTQRGYTF

clone size: .
CDR3 length: 14
J gene: TRBJ1-5
V gene: TRBV5-1
D gene: .
CDR3 DNA: TGCGCCAGCAGAGAGGGCAGTGGCAATCAGCCCCAGCATTTT
CDR3 protein: CASREGSGNQPQHF

clone size: .
CDR3 length: 15
J gene: TRBJ2-1
V gene: TRBV6-5
D gene: TRBD2
CDR3 DNA: TGTGCCAGCAGTTCTACTAGCGGAGTCTACAATGAGCAGTTCTTC
CDR3 protein: CASSSTSGVYNEQFF

clone size: .
CDR3 length: 17
J gene: TRBJ2-1
V gene: TRBV21-1
D gene: .
CDR3 DNA: TGTGCCAGCAGCCTAAAGACTAGCGAAGAGATTCGGGATGAGCAGTTCTTC
CDR3 protein: CASSLKTSEEIRDEQFF

clone size: .
CDR3 length: 16
J gene: TRBJ2-2
V gene: TRBV7-3
D gene: TRBD2
CDR3 DNA: TGTGCCAGCAGCCAACCTAGCGGGGGGTTCACCGGGGAGCTGTTTTTT
CDR3 protein: CASSQPSGGFTGELFF

clone size: once
CDR3 length: 14
J gene: TRBJ2-7
V gene: TRBV14
D gene: .
CDR3 DNA: TGTGCCAGCAGCCCAACTGGTGCCACCTACGAGCAGTACTTC
CDR3 protein: CASSPTGATYEQYF

clone size: .
CDR3 length: 13
J gene: TRBJ1-1
V gene: TRBV12-3/TRBV12-4
D gene: .
CDR3 DNA: TGTGCCAGCAGTTTAGGGGAGAACACTGAAGCTTTCTTT
CDR3 protein: CASSLGENTEAFF

clone size: .
CDR3 length: 15
J gene: TRBJ1-1
V gene: TRBV9
D gene: TRBD1
CDR3 DNA: TGTGCCAGCAGCCCGGGACAGGGGGCATGGACTGAAGCTTTCTTT
CDR3 protein: CASSPGQGAWTEAFF

clone size: .
CDR3 length: 14
J gene: TRBJ2-5
V gene: TRBV29-1
D gene: .
CDR3 DNA: TGCAGCGCTACCACTGGGGGGGCCGGGGAGACCCAGTACTTC
CDR3 protein: CSATTGGAGETQYF

clone size: once
CDR3 length: 12
J gene: TRBJ2-2
V gene: TRBV11-2
D gene: .
CDR3 DNA: TGTGCCAGTCGCCTTGGGCCCGGGGAGCTGTTTTTT
CDR3 protein: CASRLGPGELFF

clone size: once
CDR3 length: 14
J gene: TRBJ1-1
V gene: TRBV7-3
D gene: .
CDR3 DNA: TGTGCCAGCAGCAGCGACAGTATGAACACTGAAGCTTTCTTT
CDR3 protein: CASSSDSMNTEAFF

clone size: .
CDR3 length: 14
J gene: TRBJ2-7
V gene: TRBV10-1
D gene: TRBD1
CDR3 DNA: TGCGCCAGCCCGGACAGGTTCATCTCCTACGAGCAGTACTTC
CDR3 protein: CASPDRFISYEQYF

clone size: .
CDR3 length: 14
J gene: TRBJ1-1
V gene: TRBV9
D gene: .
CDR3 DNA: TGTGCCAGCAGCGTAGGACAGTCGGGCACTGAAGCTTTCTTT
CDR3 protein: CASSVGQSGTEAFF

clone size: .
CDR3 length: 16
J gene: TRBJ2-3
V gene: TRBV29-1
D gene: .
CDR3 DNA: TGCAGCGCTGGGGGATTGGGACTCTCGGGCACAGATACGCAGTATTTT
CDR3 protein: CSAGGLGLSGTDTQYF

clone size: .
CDR3 length: 11
J gene: TRBJ2-1
V gene: TRBV6-5
D gene: .
CDR3 DNA: TGTGCCAGCAGTTACCAACTACAGCAGTTCTTC
CDR3 protein: CASSYQLQQFF

clone size: .
CDR3 length: 15
J gene: TRBJ1-5
V gene: TRBV7-8
D gene: .
CDR3 DNA: TGTGCCAGCAGCTTGACGACAGACGAGAGGCAGCCCCAGCATTTT
CDR3 protein: CASSLTTDERQPQHF

clone size: .
CDR3 length: 15
J gene: TRBJ1-6
V gene: TRBV5-1
D gene: .
CDR3 DNA: TGCGCCAGCAGCTTACAGGGCTTGGGAGATTCACCCCTCCACTTT
CDR3 protein: CASSLQGLGDSPLHF

clone size: .
CDR3 length: 13
J gene: TRBJ2-1
V gene: TRBV6-6
D gene: .
CDR3 DNA: TGTGCCAGCACCTACAGGGACGGCAATGAGCAGTTCTTC
CDR3 protein: CASTYRDGNEQFF

clone size: .
CDR3 length: 14
J gene: TRBJ1-4
V gene: TRBV7-2
D gene: TRBD1
CDR3 DNA: TGTGCCAGCAGGGAAGGACAGGGTTTGGAAAAACTGTTTTTT
CDR3 protein: CASREGQGLEKLFF

clone size: .
CDR3 length: 11
J gene: TRBJ1-6
V gene: TRBV20-1
D gene: .
CDR3 DNA: TGCAGCCCTAGGGGCGGTTCACCCCTCCACTTT
CDR3 protein: CSPRGGSPLHF

clone size: .
CDR3 length: 14
J gene: TRBJ1-2
V gene: TRBV28
D gene: .
CDR3 DNA: TGTGCCAGCAGTTTATCGGTCAGTCCCTATGGCTACACCTTC
CDR3 protein: CASSLSVSPYGYTF

clone size: .
CDR3 length: 13
J gene: TRBJ2-7
V gene: TRBV5-1
D gene: .
CDR3 DNA: TGCGCCAGCAGCTTTGGACAGACCTACGAGCAGTACTTC
CDR3 protein: CASSFGQTYEQYF

clone size: .
CDR3 length: 14
J gene: TRBJ2-7
V gene: TRBV10-2
D gene: .
CDR3 DNA: TGCGCCAGCAGTGATGGAGCAGGTCTCTACGAGCAGTACTTC
CDR3 protein: CASSDGAGLYEQYF

clone size: .
CDR3 length: 14
J gene: TRBJ2-5
V gene: TRBV19
D gene: .
CDR3 DNA: TGTGCCAGTAGTATAGGGGGCCCAACAGAGACCCAGTACTTC
CDR3 protein: CASSIGGPTETQYF

clone size: .
CDR3 length: 20
J gene: TRBJ2-3
V gene: TRBV21-1
D gene: .
CDR3 DNA: .
CDR3 protein: CASSKTGNWGSGASTDTQYF

clone size: .
CDR3 length: 14
J gene: TRBJ1-1
V gene: TRBV6-6
D gene: .
CDR3 DNA: TGTGCCAGCATCGCAAACTCAATGAACACTGAAGCTTTCTTT
CDR3 protein: CASIANSMNTEAFF

clone size: .
CDR3 length: 16
J gene: TRBJ2-6
V gene: TRBV4-2
D gene: .
CDR3 DNA: TGTGCCAGCAGCCAGGGTCGGGGGGCCGGGGCCAACGTCCTGACTTTC
CDR3 protein: CASSQGRGAGANVLTF

clone size: .
CDR3 length: 12
J gene: TRBJ1-3
V gene: TRBV6-6
D gene: TRBD1
CDR3 DNA: TGTGCCAGCGGACAGGTTGGAAACACCATATATTTT
CDR3 protein: CASGQVGNTIYF

clone size: .
CDR3 length: 16
J gene: TRBJ1-5
V gene: TRBV7-2
D gene: TRBD1
CDR3 DNA: TGTGCCAGCAGCTTAGCGCGACAGGGGAGCAATCAGCCCCAGCATTTT
CDR3 protein: CASSLARQGSNQPQHF

clone size: once
CDR3 length: 15
J gene: TRBJ1-3
V gene: TRBV4-1
D gene: TRBD1
CDR3 DNA: TGCGCCAGCTGGGGCAGGGGGCCCTCTGGAAACACCATATATTTT
CDR3 protein: CASWGRGPSGNTIYF

clone size: .
CDR3 length: 13
J gene: TRBJ2-5
V gene: TRBV2
D gene: .
CDR3 DNA: TGTGCCAGCAGCAGGGACAACCAAGAGACCCAGTACTTC
CDR3 protein: CASSRDNQETQYF

clone size: .
CDR3 length: 18
J gene: TRBJ2-1
V gene: TRBV27
D gene: TRBD2
CDR3 DNA: TGTGCCAGCAGTTTGGAGCCGCCGGGAGGGTCCCCCTACAATGAGCAGTTCTTC
CDR3 protein: CASSLEPPGGSPYNEQFF